These 26 T cell receptor beta chains were all obtained from the same sample, sequenced in a study of spatial heterogeneity in lung cancer (dated by TCRdb to the late 2010s). The library was generated by 5' RACE. The sample was run on a NextSeq 500. In TCRdb, the public reads were trimmed at Q25 with fastp and aligned with MiXCR, with productive beta chains retained. Identical CDR3 proteins give one entry, which carries the most common genes and DNA. The sample records more than 65,000 distinct CDR3 sequences, under 8.5% of which are singletons. The top ten hold 6.8% of the sample. The sample's time point, from its label and the paper: sample taken at primary tumor resection. The material was PBMCs, obtained at surgery. The receptor source for this set is a male donor with early-stage non-small cell lung cancer.

Many counts were recorded for this clonotype. This chain links TRBV24-1 with TRBJ2-1; 7 bases are shared with TRBD2. V shed 0 bases, J shed 6 bases, and the junction held 13 bases outside the gene matches. This CDR3 has 18 amino acids. Germline CDR1 is KGHDR and CDR2 is SFDVKD. CDR3 DNA: TGTGCCACCAGTGATTTGCAATTCCGAGGGAGGGCCTTCAATGAGCAGTTCTTC. Protein: CATSDLQFRGRAFNEQFF.

This clonotype came up many times. The chain has TRBV7-9 and TRBJ2-1; 9 nucleotides match TRBD1. V lost 7 bases to trimming and J lost 10 bases; unmatched junction nucleotides: 8. CDR3 length equals 13 residues. Germline CDR1 reads SEHNR; CDR2 reads FQNEAQ (reference sequence). The DNA of the CDR3 is TGTGCCAGCACCACACAGGGGGCACCGGAGCAGTTCTTC. Encoded protein: CASTTQGAPEQFF.

This clonotype was picked up many times. The chain links TRBV5-6 to TRBJ2-7; D perhaps matches TRBD2 (6 bases). The CDR3 covers 15 residues. CDR1 and CDR2 from the germline V gene are SGHDT and YYEEEE. Trimming took off 2 bases at V and 2 bases at J, with 14 bases between the two ends. CDR3 DNA sequence: TGTGCCAGCAGCTTCTTCGGAGGGGCGGCCTACGAGCAGTACTTC. It is translated as CASSFFGGAAYEQYF.

This clonotype was recorded at least ten times. The CDR3 sequence: CASSPPGLAGGTQYF. CDR3 in DNA: TGTGCCAGCAGCCCCCCGGGCCTAGCAGGGGGTACGCAGTATTTT. The chain employs TRBV7-2 and TRBJ2-3; 7 nucleotides match TRBD1. The V gene end was trimmed by 5 bases and the J gene end by 8 bases; junction bases not matched to a gene: 13. The germline CDR1 and CDR2 sequences are SGHTA and FQGNSA. The CDR3 consists of 15 residues.

This clonotype was seen at least ten times. The chain links TRBV11-2 to TRBJ1-2, with a possible D match to TRBD1 (6 bases). The ends were cut back, 7 bases at V and 0 bases at J, with 18 bases in the middle. Germline lookup yields CDR1 SGHAT and CDR2 FQNNGV. The CDR3 spans 16 residues. The CDR3 sequence is CASTGSDSYSNYGYTF. The CDR3 bases are TGTGCCAGCACCGGATCGGACAGTTATTCTAACTATGGCTACACCTTC.

There are a few counts of this clonotype. The rearrangement uses TRBV7-9 and TRBJ1-1; D possibly corresponds to TRBD1 (5 bases). This CDR3 is built from 12 residues. With 5 bases removed from V and 1 base from J, the gap between germline ends came to 5 bases. Per germline, CDR1 SEHNR and CDR2 FQNEAQ (reference sequence). CDR3 residues: CASSTGNTEAFF. The CDR3 DNA reads as TGTGCCAGCAGCACAGGGAACACTGAAGCTTTCTTT.

This clonotype was counted ten times or more. The chain recombines TRBV5-1 with TRBJ2-1, with 8 bases aligning to TRBD1. Per germline, CDR1 SGHRS and CDR2 YFSETQ. This CDR3 spans 16 amino acids. V gave up 0 bases and J gave up 10 bases; unmatched junction bases: 12. The CDR3 coding sequence is TGCGCCAGCAGCTTGGCCACCGGGGCAGGGGGCTTGGAGCAGTTCTTC. Its translation: CASSLATGAGGLEQFF.

This clonotype has a handful of counts. J is TRBJ2-7 and V is TRBV9; D possibly corresponds to TRBD1 (6 bases). The germline V gene encodes CDR1 SGDLS and CDR2 YYNGEE. The CDR3 is made up of 14 amino acids. Trimming removed 4 bases from V and 0 bases from J, with 11 bases in between. CDR3 sequence: CASSRAGVSYEQYF. The CDR3, as DNA: TGTGCCAGCAGCAGAGCAGGGGTCTCCTACGAGCAGTACTTC.

This clonotype has a count of ten or more. The chain uses TRBV7-9 and TRBJ2-7; 12 positions agree with TRBD2. V dropped 4 bases and J dropped 4; count of bases not matched to a gene: 11. The germline gives CDR1 SEHNR, CDR2 FQNEAQ (reference sequence). The CDR3 has 17 residues. As DNA, the CDR3 is TGTGCCAGCAGCTCCCACCTACTAGCGGGAGGTAGTTACGAGCAGTACTTC. It yields the protein CASSSHLLAGGSYEQYF.

The table lists this clonotype with many counts. J is TRBJ2-5 and V is TRBV5-1; no definite D call. The CDR3 has 15 residues. Per germline, CDR1 SGHRS and CDR2 YFSETQ. V was pared by 0 bases and J by 1 base, with 10 bases between. The CDR3 reads CASSLEWSLQETQYF. The CDR3 region has the DNA TGCGCCAGCAGCTTGGAGTGGAGCCTCCAAGAGACCCAGTACTTC.

CDR3 sequence (DNA): TGTGCCAGTAGTCCCCGTCCCGGCGATACGCAGTATTTT. Protein product: CASSPRPGDTQYF. The chain combines TRBV19 with TRBJ2-3; D ambiguous. Germline V gene data show CDR1 as LNHDA and CDR2 as SQIVND (reference sequence). The CDR3 sequence is 13 residues long. V gave up 5 bases and J gave up 6 bases, with 12 bases separating them.

Many counts were recorded for this clonotype. The chain recombines TRBV20-1 with TRBJ2-1; tentative D call: TRBD2 (5 bases). The germline V and J ends were trimmed by 3 bases and 8 bases, with 8 bases remaining between them. CDR1 is DFQATT, CDR2 SNEGSKA, per germline (reference sequence). This CDR3 is built from 11 residues. CDR3 in amino acids: CSARLLDEQFF. CDR3 in DNA: TGCAGTGCTAGGCTACTAGATGAGCAGTTCTTC.

This clonotype was seen many times. The V call is TRBV29-1, the J call TRBJ2-1; possibly TRBD2 for D (5 bases). Germline V gene data show CDR1 as SQVTM and CDR2 as ANQGSEA. V was trimmed by 0 bases and J by 6 bases, leaving 6 bases between them. CDR3 size: 12 residues. CDR3 DNA sequence: TGCAGCGTTGAAGAGGGGAGCAATGAGCAGTTCTTC. Protein: CSVEEGSNEQFF.

This clonotype showed up many times. V is TRBV24-1 and J is TRBJ1-1; TRBD1 agrees at 8 bases. This CDR3 is 15 amino acids long. V dropped 2 bases and J dropped 1; count of bases not matched to a gene: 2. Germline loops: CDR1 KGHDR, CDR2 SFDVKD. The CDR3 loop is CATSDSGTGNTEAFF. The CDR3 nucleotides are TGTGCCACCAGTGATTCCGGGACAGGGAACACTGAAGCTTTCTTT.

In its sample, this clonotype was seen many times. V usage is TRBV29-1 and J usage is TRBJ1-2; 8 positions match TRBD1. V gave up 3 bases and J gave up 4 bases; unmatched junction bases: 4. Germline CDR1 is SQVTM and CDR2 is ANQGSEA. This CDR3 has 13 amino acids. The DNA for the CDR3 is TGCAGCGTTGAGGTTACAGGGGGCTATGGCTACACCTTC. This sequence encodes CSVEVTGGYGYTF. The full variable domain, with the rest looked up from reference TRBV29-1 and TRBJ1-2, is SAVISQKPSRDICQRGTSLTIQCQVDSQVTMMFWYRQQPGQSLTLIATANQGSEATYESGFVIDKFPISRPNLTFSTLTVSNMSPEDSSIYLCSVEVTGGYGYTFGSGTRLTVV.

The chain employs TRBV29-1 and TRBJ2-7, with 12 bases matching TRBD2. The CDR3 covers 14 residues. From germline, CDR1 is SQVTM and CDR2 ANQGSEA. V lost 6 bases and J lost 5; bases outside the gene matches: 8. The CDR3 spells CSVLRLAGVHEQYF. DNA for the CDR3: TGCAGCGTCCTGAGACTAGCGGGAGTCCACGAGCAGTACTTC.

This clonotype was seen many times. The gene calls are TRBV11-3 and TRBJ2-2, with D uncertain. The CDR3 is 14 amino acids. V lost 8 bases and J 7 bases, leaving 17 bases between the germline ends. Germline V gives CDR1 SGHNT, CDR2 YENEEA. The CDR3 nucleotides read TGTGCCAGCTCCGGGTCCTCAGGTTACGGGGAGCTGTTTTTT. This gives the protein CASSGSSGYGELFF.

This clonotype has at least ten counts. The chain recombines TRBV27 with TRBJ2-7; the match to TRBD1 covers 7 bases. With 2 bases clipped from V and 3 bases from J, the junction kept 7 bases outside the gene matches. Germline values: CDR1 MNHEY, CDR2 SMNVEV (reference sequence). This CDR3 is 15 amino acids long. The CDR3 reads CASSLQAGGFYEQYF. The CDR3 nucleotides are TGTGCCAGCAGTTTACAGGCAGGGGGATTCTACGAGCAGTACTTC.

This chain links TRBV7-2 with TRBJ2-1; D possibly corresponds to TRBD2 (5 bases). V was trimmed by 5 bases and J by 0 bases, leaving 14 bases between them. This CDR3 is built from 16 residues. CDR1 and CDR2 from the germline V gene are SGHTA and FQGNSA. The CDR3 here is CASSKSSTSSYNEQFF. For the CDR3, the DNA is TGTGCCAGCAGCAAATCTAGCACTAGCTCCTACAATGAGCAGTTCTTC. Full variable domain (rest looked up from reference TRBV7-2 and TRBJ2-1): GAGVSQSPSNKVTEKGKDVELRCDPISGHTALYWYRQSLGQGLEFLIYFQGNSAPDKSGLPSDRFSAERTGGSVSTLTIQRTQQEDSAVYLCASSKSSTSSYNEQFFGPGTRLTVL.

This clonotype was detected a few times. The chain is built from TRBV24-1 and TRBJ2-6; D is uncertain. The germline V gene has CDR1 KGHDR and CDR2 SFDVKD. The CDR3 sequence is 16 residues long. V lost 2 bases, J lost 1 base, and 8 bases lay in between. The CDR3 region is CATSDSGRSGANVLTF. The CDR3, as DNA: TGTGCCACCAGTGATTCTGGACGGTCTGGGGCCAACGTCCTGACTTTC.

This clonotype was observed many times. The chain employs TRBV12-3 or TRBV12-4 and TRBJ1-3; TRBD1 matches at 9 bases. The V and J ends lost 6 bases and 3 bases, in that order; junction bases with no gene match: 3. The CDR3 has 14 residues. The CDR3 region is CASSWTGVGNTIYF. In DNA form, the CDR3 reads TGTGCCAGCAGCTGGACAGGGGTTGGAAACACCATATATTTT.

The sample holds many counts of this clonotype. This chain uses TRBV5-1 with TRBJ1-1; 8 nucleotides agree with TRBD1. Germline values: CDR1 SGHRS, CDR2 YFSETQ. Trimming took 4 bases from V and 5 from J; bases not matched to a gene: 10. The CDR3 covers 15 residues. The CDR3 nucleotides read TGCGCCAGCAGCAACGTCGGACAGGGAAGAACTGAAGCTTTCTTT. Amino acid sequence: CASSNVGQGRTEAFF.

The gene calls are TRBV5-6 and TRBJ2-7; D is unclear. CDR3 size: 14 residues. V was pared by 6 bases and J by 0 bases, with 13 bases between. Per germline, CDR1 SGHDT and CDR2 YYEEEE. Here the CDR3 reads CASTPFRSSYEQYF. CDR3 sequence (DNA): TGTGCCAGCACCCCCTTTCGGAGCTCCTACGAGCAGTACTTC.

V and J are TRBV11-3 and TRBJ2-1; TRBD1 might be the D (6 bases). The CDR3 length is 13 residues. Trimming stripped 0 bases from V and 13 bases from J, with 13 bases between. Germline V gene data show CDR1 as SGHNT and CDR2 as YENEEA. The CDR3 region is CASSLDLQGKQFF. CDR3 bases: TGTGCCAGCAGCTTAGATCTACAGGGTAAACAGTTCTTC. Using reference TRBV11-3 and TRBJ2-1 for the parts outside the CDR3, the full variable domain is EAGVVQSPRYKIIEKKQPVAFWCNPISGHNTLYWYLQNLGQGPELLIRYENEEAVDDSQLPKDRFSAERLKGVDSTLKIQPAELGDSAVYLCASSLDLQGKQFFGPGTRLTVL.

The chain is built from TRBV10-2 and TRBJ2-1, with D hard to call. CDR3 length: 14 residues. Trimming stripped 4 bases from V and 9 bases from J, with 16 bases between. Germline CDR1 reads WSHSY; CDR2 reads SAAADI. The DNA for the CDR3 is TGCGCCAGCAGTGGAATGGTGTTCGAGTGTGAGCAGTTCTTC. This codes for CASSGMVFECEQFF.

This clonotype was picked up many times. This sequence joins TRBV29-1 and TRBJ2-7, with 9 bases fitting TRBD1. J lost 4 bases, V lost 4 bases, and 11 bases had no gene match. CDR1 is SQVTM, CDR2 ANQGSEA, per germline. The CDR3 extends over 15 amino acids. The CDR3 region is CSVVYEQGAGYEQYF. The CDR3 DNA sequence: TGCAGCGTTGTTTACGAACAGGGGGCAGGATACGAGCAGTACTTC.